The 2 T cell receptor beta chains below come from one sample, sequenced in a study of PD-1 blockade in classical Hodgkin lymphoma. Each of the patients experienced relapse following autologous stem cell transplantation, and their brentuximab vedotin exposure differed. Measured with immunoSEQ multiplex PCR; TCRdb has only the in-frame clones, and not every one. There are about 97,000 clones in the sample; 80% to 85% occur only once, and 9% to 15% lies in the top ten. The sample here was peripheral blood mononuclear cells (PBMCs), taken at baseline. These receptors were taken from a human donor with classical Hodgkin lymphoma.

The gene calls are TRBV9 and TRBJ2-1; D is possibly TRBD2 (6 bases). V was trimmed by 0 bases and J by 0 bases, leaving 10 bases between them. The germline CDR1 and CDR2 sequences are SGDLS and YYNGEE. This CDR3 is 16 amino acids long. The CDR3 loop is CASSVGGAGSYNEQFF. CDR3 nucleotides: TGTGCCAGCAGCGTAGGGGGAGCGGGCTCCTACAATGAGCAGTTCTTC.

This sequence joins TRBV18 and TRBJ2-7; TRBD1 aligns across 7 bases. CDR1 and CDR2 from the germline V gene are KGHSH and LQKENI. The CDR3 spans 14 residues. Trimming removed 0 bases from V and 3 bases from J; junction bases left unmatched: 2. The CDR3 region is CASSPPGQNYEQYF. Here the CDR3 DNA reads TGTGCCAGCTCACCACCGGGACAGAACTACGAGCAGTACTTC.